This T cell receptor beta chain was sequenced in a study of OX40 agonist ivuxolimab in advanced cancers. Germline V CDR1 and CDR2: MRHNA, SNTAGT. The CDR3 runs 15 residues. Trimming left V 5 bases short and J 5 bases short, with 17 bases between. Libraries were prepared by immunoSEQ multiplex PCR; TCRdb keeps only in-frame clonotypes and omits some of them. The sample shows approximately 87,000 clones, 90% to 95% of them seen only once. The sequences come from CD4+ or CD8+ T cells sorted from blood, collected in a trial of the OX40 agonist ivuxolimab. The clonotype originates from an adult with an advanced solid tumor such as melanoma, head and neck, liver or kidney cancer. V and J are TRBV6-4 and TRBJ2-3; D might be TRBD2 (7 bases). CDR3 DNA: TGTGCCAGCAGTCTCGAGGGGGGGATTGGAGATACGCAGTATTTT. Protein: CASSLEGGIGDTQYF.